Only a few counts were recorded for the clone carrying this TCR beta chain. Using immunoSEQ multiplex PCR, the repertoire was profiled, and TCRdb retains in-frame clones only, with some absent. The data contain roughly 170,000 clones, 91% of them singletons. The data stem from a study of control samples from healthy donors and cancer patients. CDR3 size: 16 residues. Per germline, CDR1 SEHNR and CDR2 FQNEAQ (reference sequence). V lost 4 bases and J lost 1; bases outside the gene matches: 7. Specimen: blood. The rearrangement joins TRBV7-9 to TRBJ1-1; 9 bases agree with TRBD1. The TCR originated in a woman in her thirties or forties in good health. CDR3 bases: TGTGCCAGCAGCTATGGACAGGGGTTAGCGAACACTGAAGCTTTCTTT. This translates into CASSYGQGLANTEAFF.